The next 29 T cell receptor beta chains were all read from a single sample in a study of Ad26.COV2.S vaccination and SARS-CoV-2 variants. Regarding treatment: roughly 19 received Ad26.COV2.S at low or high dose, single or two shots; roughly 5 received placebo; per-sample allocation not given. The samples were gathered on day 63 after the first injection of vaccine or placebo. Produced via immunoSEQ multiplex PCR; TCRdb's table is partial and in-frame only. The sample has 250,000 to 300,000 clones; over 75% are singletons. This sample comprised peripheral blood, obtained in a trial of Ad26.COV2.S vaccine versus placebo. The source is a person aged 18-60 years who received the Ad26.COV2.S COVID-19 vaccine or a placebo.

This chain connects TRBV12-3 or TRBV12-4 to TRBJ1-5; possible D gene TRBD1, 5 bases. The CDR3 sequence is 13 residues long. The V gene lost 3 bases and the J gene lost 5 bases, with 8 bases spanning the gap. CDR3 amino acids: CASSFGGYQPQHF. The CDR3 bases are TGTGCCAGCAGTTTCGGGGGTTATCAGCCCCAGCATTTT.

This chain links TRBV5-5 with TRBJ1-1; D remains unclear. The length of the CDR3 is 12 residues. Germline CDR1 SGHKS, CDR2 YYEKEE (reference sequence). V shed 3 bases and J shed 6 bases, with 9 bases lying between them. The CDR3, as DNA: TGTGCCAGCAGCTATGCCGGGGCTGAAGCTTTCTTT. Amino acid sequence: CASSYAGAEAFF.

This chain connects TRBV18 to TRBJ2-1; D gene ambiguous. Germline V gene lookup returns CDR1 KGHSH and CDR2 LQKENI. The CDR3 runs 14 residues. Trimming removed 0 bases at V and 9 bases at J, with 12 bases between. The CDR3 nucleotides are TGTGCCAGCTCACCACCGGCGGATAGAGGTGAGCAGTTCTTC. Its translation: CASSPPADRGEQFF.

The rearrangement uses TRBV18 and TRBJ1-6; D is perhaps TRBD1 (6 bases). This CDR3 has 15 residues. Trimming left V 1 base short and J 5 bases short, with 9 bases between. CDR1 KGHSH and CDR2 LQKENI come from the germline V gene. The CDR3 loop reads CASSPQGGDNSPLHF. The DNA for the CDR3 is TGTGCCAGCTCACCACAGGGGGGAGATAATTCACCCCTCCACTTT.

This chain connects TRBV9 to TRBJ1-5, with TRBD1 matching 10 bases. The V gene's germline CDR1 is SGDLS and CDR2 YYNGEE. J was trimmed by 2 bases and V by 3 bases; bases with no gene match: 5. The CDR3 has 16 residues. The CDR3 DNA reads TGTGCCAGCAGCGGCGGGACAGGGGTCGGCAATCAGCCCCAGCATTTT. It codes for CASSGGTGVGNQPQHF.

The chain employs TRBV6-2 or TRBV6-3 and TRBJ2-5; D perhaps matches TRBD2 (5 bases). Germline V lookup: CDR1 MNHEY, CDR2 SVGEGT. V gave up 3 bases and J gave up 4 bases, with 12 bases separating them. There are 14 residues in the CDR3. The CDR3 coding sequence is TGTGCCAGCAGTTATTGGGTTGAGGGAGAGACCCAGTACTTC. Amino acids: CASSYWVEGETQYF.

The chain has TRBV7-8 and TRBJ1-1; weak D call: TRBD1 (6 bases). The ends were cut back, 1 base at V and 1 base at J, with 13 bases in the middle. CDR3 length: 16 amino acids. From germline, CDR1 is SGHVS and CDR2 FQNEAQ. Written as DNA, the CDR3 is TGTGCCAGCAGCTTAGGTCCCGGGGGGGCGAACACTGAAGCTTTCTTT. Translating it yields CASSLGPGGANTEAFF.

The chain is built from TRBV19 and TRBJ1-2; D call uncertain. With 3 bases removed from V and 3 bases from J, the gap between germline ends came to 14 bases. This CDR3 comprises 15 residues. Per the germline V gene, CDR1 is LNHDA and CDR2 is SQIVND (reference sequence). The CDR3 nucleotides are TGTGCCAGTAGTATGGGCGTCGCCGGGGACTATGGCTACACCTTC. Translation gives CASSMGVAGDYGYTF.

J is TRBJ2-3 and V is TRBV3-1 (or the pseudogene TRBV3-2); D is possibly TRBD1 (5 bases). This CDR3 has 14 residues. Germline loops: CDR1 LGHDT, CDR2 YNNKEL (reference sequence). The germline V and J ends were trimmed by 2 bases and 5 bases, with 11 bases remaining between them. The CDR3 region has the DNA TGTGCCAGCAGCCAACAGGGTTCAGGAGATACGCAGTATTTT. As protein: CASSQQGSGDTQYF.

A note on this clone: This sample includes further DNA sequences coding for the same CDR3. This rearrangement joins TRBV27 to TRBJ1-1; perhaps TRBD1 as D (5 bases). Trimming pared 5 bases from V and 0 bases from J, leaving 10 bases between. This CDR3 spans 14 amino acids. The V gene's germline CDR1 is MNHEY and CDR2 SMNVEV (reference sequence). The CDR3 bases are TGTGCCAGCAGTCCCGGGACCGTGAACACTGAAGCTTTCTTT. It codes for CASSPGTVNTEAFF.

The chain links TRBV10-3 to TRBJ1-5, with 7 bases fitting TRBD1. V shed 5 bases, J shed 4 bases, and the junction held 5 bases outside the gene matches. The germline gives CDR1 ENHRY, CDR2 SYGVKD. The CDR3 covers 14 residues. CDR3: CAISSDRANQPQHF. CDR3 in DNA: TGTGCCATCAGTAGCGACAGGGCTAATCAGCCCCAGCATTTT.

This chain connects TRBV5-6 to TRBJ2-7; perhaps TRBD1 as D (6 bases). Germline V gene lookup returns CDR1 SGHDT and CDR2 YYEEEE. V was cut by 4 bases and J by 6 bases, with 14 bases left in between. The CDR3 loop spans 13 amino acids. This CDR3 reads CASSIDRSGEQYF. CDR3 DNA: TGTGCCAGCAGCATCGACAGGTCGGGCGAGCAGTACTTC. The whole variable domain, remainder taken from reference TRBV5-6 and TRBJ2-7, is DAGVTQSPTHLIKTRGQQVTLRCSPKSGHDTVSWYQQALGQGPQFIFQYYEEEERQRGNFPDRFSGHQFPNYSSELNVNALLLGDSALYLCASSIDRSGEQYFGPGTRLTVT.

The genes are TRBV30 and TRBJ2-5; no firm D call. V was shortened by 0 bases and J by 6 bases, with 5 bases between the two germline ends. CDR3 size: 11 residues. Germline V gene sequence: CDR1 GTSNPN, CDR2 SVGIG (reference sequence). The DNA for the CDR3 is TGTGCCTGGAGTGTACTGAAGACCCAGTACTTC. Translated, it gives CAWSVLKTQYF.

The V call is TRBV25-1, the J call TRBJ2-7, with D perhaps TRBD1 (6 bases). The germline V gene encodes CDR1 MGHDK and CDR2 SYGVNS. This CDR3 spans 12 amino acids. V was pared by 5 bases and J by 4 bases, with 9 bases between. CDR3 amino acids: CASSSTGYEQYF. CDR3 DNA: TGTGCCAGCAGTTCCACAGGGTACGAGCAGTACTTC.

The chain uses TRBV6-4 and TRBJ2-3; D gene uncertain. CDR3 length: 13 amino acids. V was clipped by 2 bases and J by 1 base, with 4 bases between them. CDR1 is MRHNA and CDR2 is SNTAGT in the germline V gene. CDR3 amino acids: CASSDRGTDTQYF. The DNA for the CDR3 is TGTGCCAGCAGTGACAGGGGCACAGATACGCAGTATTTT.

CDR3 sequence reads: CASSPPGRQSNEQFF. In nucleotides, the CDR3 is TGTGCCAGCTCACCGCCGGGACGACAAAGCAATGAGCAGTTCTTC. The gene calls are TRBV18 and TRBJ2-1; D may correspond to TRBD1 or TRBD2 (5 bases each). The V gene's germline CDR1 is KGHSH and CDR2 LQKENI. The V end was cut by 3 bases, the J end by 6 bases, with 15 bases between. The CDR3 covers 15 residues.

The genes are TRBV2 and TRBJ2-7; 11 positions agree with TRBD1. CDR3 length: 13 residues. Germline assignment: CDR1 SNHLY and CDR2 FYNNEI. Here the CDR3 DNA reads TGTGCTCTTGGGGGACAGGGGGCCTACGAGCAGTACTTC. It specifies CALGGQGAYEQYF.

This rearrangement joins TRBV7-2 to TRBJ2-1; D is uncertain. Per germline, CDR1 SGHTA and CDR2 FQGNSA. V gave up 7 bases and J gave up 0 bases, with 7 bases separating them. This CDR3 contains 13 residues. CDR3 DNA: TGTGCCAGCATCCTGGGCTCCTACAATGAGCAGTTCTTC. Translation: CASILGSYNEQFF.

The rearrangement joins TRBV7-6 to TRBJ1-1, with 8 bases lining up with TRBD1. The trim removed 10 bases at V and 4 bases at J, leaving 8 bases unmatched. Per germline, CDR1 SGHVS and CDR2 FNYEAQ. CDR3 size: 13 residues. This chain's CDR3 is CATLQGGSTEAFF. The CDR3 DNA sequence: TGTGCCACCCTACAGGGGGGGAGCACTGAAGCTTTCTTT.

This clone was recorded a few times. This chain uses TRBV6-1 with TRBJ1-6; D call uncertain. The V and J ends lost 2 bases and 7 bases respectively, with 6 bases between them. The CDR3 extends over 13 amino acids. CDR1 is MNHNS, CDR2 SASEGT, per germline. CDR3 nucleotides: TGTGCCAGCAGTGAACTCGAAAATTCACCCCTCCACTTT. Translating it yields CASSELENSPLHF.

Concerning this clone itself: The junction and the germline gene differ at one end; a read error may be behind it. The chain uses TRBV15 and TRBJ2-1, with 13 bases aligning to TRBD2. CDR3 length: 18 amino acids. From germline, CDR1 is LNHNV and CDR2 YYDKDF (reference sequence). The CDR3 region is CAASRLGTSGISYNEQFF. CDR3 coding DNA: TGTGCCGCCAGCAGATTGGGGACTAGCGGGATTTCCTACAATGAGCAGTTCTTC.

J is TRBJ2-3 and V is TRBV4-1; 9 bases are shared with TRBD1. Germline CDR1 reads MGHRA; CDR2 reads YSYEKL. V lost 0 bases, J lost 3 bases, and 7 bases stayed unmatched. The CDR3 has 17 amino acids. CDR3 sequence (DNA): TGCGCCAGCAGCCAAGAAGGTAACAGGGGGCGGACAGATACGCAGTATTTT. This sequence encodes CASSQEGNRGRTDTQYF.

This chain connects TRBV11-2 to TRBJ1-1; maybe TRBD1 (5 bases). This CDR3 has 16 amino acids. The germline CDR1 and CDR2 sequences are SGHAT and FQNNGV. The V and J ends lost 5 bases and 3 bases respectively, with 19 bases between them. CDR3 residues: CASSRTRGGDDTEAFF. CDR3 DNA sequence: TGTGCCAGCAGCCGGACAAGGGGCGGAGATGACACTGAAGCTTTCTTT.

The rearrangement links TRBV19 to TRBJ1-1, with no clear D. Trimming pared 7 bases from V and 7 bases from J, leaving 19 bases between. CDR3 length equals 14 residues. Germline CDR1 reads LNHDA; CDR2 reads SQIVND (reference sequence). The CDR3 sequence: CASKEVFHRGEAFF. In DNA, the CDR3 is TGTGCCAGTAAGGAGGTCTTCCACCGGGGTGAAGCTTTCTTT.

V is TRBV5-1 and J is TRBJ1-6; TRBD1 agrees at 8 bases. The CDR3 loop spans 16 amino acids. The V and J ends lost 5 bases and 1 base, in that order; junction bases with no gene match: 5. CDR1 and CDR2 (germline): SGHRS, YFSETQ. CDR3 amino acids: CASSSRDRSYNSPLHF. CDR3 in DNA: TGCGCCAGCAGTTCCCGGGACAGGTCCTATAATTCACCCCTCCACTTT.

The chain uses TRBV5-1 and TRBJ1-1; the D is unclear. Germline V gives CDR1 SGHRS, CDR2 YFSETQ. Trimming pared 6 bases from V and 2 bases from J, leaving 14 bases between. This CDR3 has 14 residues. The CDR3 loop is CASTRDLVNTEAFF. The CDR3 nucleotides read TGCGCCAGCACCCGTGACTTAGTCAACACTGAAGCTTTCTTT.

V and J are TRBV19 and TRBJ2-6; tentatively, D is TRBD1 (6 bases). This CDR3 spans 17 amino acids. V lost 3 bases, J lost 0 bases, and 12 bases lay in between. The germline gives CDR1 LNHDA, CDR2 SQIVND (reference sequence). This chain's CDR3 is CASSIPGHRSGANVLTF. DNA of the CDR3: TGTGCCAGTAGTATCCCGGGACACCGCTCTGGGGCCAACGTCCTGACTTTC.

The rearrangement links TRBV10-3 to TRBJ2-1, with D unclear. The germline CDR1 and CDR2 sequences are ENHRY and SYGVKD. V dropped 3 bases and J dropped 7 bases, with 7 bases sitting between them. This CDR3 has 12 amino acids. This CDR3 reads CAISEGSNEQFF. In DNA, the CDR3 is TGTGCCATCAGTGAAGGGTCGAATGAGCAGTTCTTC.

This clone was observed a single time. The J gene is TRBJ2-3, the V gene TRBV2, with D tentatively TRBD1 or TRBD2 (5 bases each). Germline CDR1 SNHLY, CDR2 FYNNEI. V lost 1 base and J lost 0, with 8 bases in between. The CDR3 is made up of 15 amino acids. CDR3 in amino acids: CASSEGGPSTDTQYF. The CDR3 DNA follows: TGTGCCAGCAGTGAAGGGGGACCTAGCACAGATACGCAGTATTTT.